This entry describes one T cell receptor beta chain. Its antigen is unknown. The investigators reverse transcribed all of the isolated RNA, so they sequenced expressed TCRB transcripts. Repertoires were generated with immunoSEQ multiplex PCR, while TCRdb's copy carries only in-frame clones and drops some. The profile shows under 800,000 clones, roughly a sixth of them singletons. This entry is derived from a study of beta chain features in type 1 diabetes. Whole-study results and caveats: Sampled from patients, naive, central memory and Treg TCRB repertoires appeared more similar than those sampled from healthy donors. High TCR expression in some cells could lead to their over-representation in cDNA sequencing.

The V end was cut by 7 bases, the J end by 1 base, with 17 bases between. The CDR3 is 15 residues long. The germline V gene has CDR1 MNHEY and CDR2 SMNVEV (reference sequence). The sequence was obtained from a man younger than 35 in good health. The sequenced sample was naive CD4+ T cells from blood. The chain recombines TRBV27 with TRBJ2-7; TRBD1 is a possible D gene (6 bases). The CDR3 region is CASKRAGEVSYEQYF. For the CDR3, the DNA is TGTGCCAGCAAACGGGCAGGGGAAGTTTCCTACGAGCAGTACTTC.